Sequencing of this TCR beta chain was carried out in a study of OX40 agonist ivuxolimab in advanced cancers. Looking at the study overall: Age averaged 60 years (range about 20 to 79), and around 78% were male. Findings of the study overall: Dose levels from 0.1 to 3.0 mg/kg saw CD4+ and CD8+ blood T cells expand clonally by week 6.

About this clone: What it recognizes is unknown.

Assay: immunoSEQ multiplex PCR; the TCRdb copy retains only in-frame clones and omits some. The table has tens of thousands of clones, roughly nine tenths seen once. Germline lookup yields CDR1 WNHNN and CDR2 SYGVQD (reference sequence). The CDR3 has 18 residues. With 8 bases clipped from V and 0 bases from J, the junction kept 14 bases outside the gene matches. The rearrangement uses TRBV10-1 and TRBJ1-4; 8 bases line up with TRBD1. The sequencing used CD4+ or CD8+ T cells sorted from blood, collected in a trial of the OX40 agonist ivuxolimab. The clonotype was recovered from an adult with an advanced solid tumor such as melanoma, head and neck, liver or kidney cancer. The CDR3 is CASSPLAGTGPTNEKLFF. The CDR3, as DNA: TGCGCCAGCTCCCCTCTAGCCGGGACAGGACCAACTAATGAAAAACTGTTTTTT.